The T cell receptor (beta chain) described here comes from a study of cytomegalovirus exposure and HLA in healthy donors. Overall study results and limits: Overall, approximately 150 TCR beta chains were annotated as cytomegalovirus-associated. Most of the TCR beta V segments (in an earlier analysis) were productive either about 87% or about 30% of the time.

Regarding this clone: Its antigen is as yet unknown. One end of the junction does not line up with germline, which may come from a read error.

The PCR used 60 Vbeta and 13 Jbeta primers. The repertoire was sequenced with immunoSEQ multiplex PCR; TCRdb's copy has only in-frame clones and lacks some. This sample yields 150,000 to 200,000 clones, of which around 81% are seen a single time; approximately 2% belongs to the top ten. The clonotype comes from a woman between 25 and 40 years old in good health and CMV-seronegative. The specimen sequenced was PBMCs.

CDR3 in DNA: TGTGCTAGCAGCGCTCATACTAGCGGGAGTGGGGATACGCAGTATTTT. It encodes CASSAHTSGSGDTQYF. The genes are TRBV7-7 and TRBJ2-3; TRBD2 aligns across 11 bases. This CDR3 region has 16 residues. CDR1 and CDR2 (germline): SSHAT, FNYEAQ (reference sequence).